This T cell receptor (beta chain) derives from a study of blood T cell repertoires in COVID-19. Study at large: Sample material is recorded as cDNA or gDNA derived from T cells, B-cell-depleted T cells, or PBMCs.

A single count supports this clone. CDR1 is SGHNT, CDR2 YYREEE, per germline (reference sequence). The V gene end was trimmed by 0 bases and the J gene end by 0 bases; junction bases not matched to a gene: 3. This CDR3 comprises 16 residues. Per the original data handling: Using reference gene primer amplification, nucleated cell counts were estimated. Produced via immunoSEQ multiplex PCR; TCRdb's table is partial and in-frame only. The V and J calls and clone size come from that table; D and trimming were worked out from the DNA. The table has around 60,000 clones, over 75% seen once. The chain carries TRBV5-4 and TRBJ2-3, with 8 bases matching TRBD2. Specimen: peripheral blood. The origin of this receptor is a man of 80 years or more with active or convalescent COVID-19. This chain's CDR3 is CASSLGLAGSTDTQYF. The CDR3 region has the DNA TGTGCCAGCAGCTTGGGGCTAGCGGGTAGCACAGATACGCAGTATTTT.